This record looks at one T cell receptor (beta chain) sequence and its context. The specificity of this receptor is unknown. Base qualities are missing; no much larger clone stands one base away. Using the deep immunoSEQ assay, TCR CDR3 regions were amplified from genomic DNA by multiplex PCR. Genomic DNA extracted from each cell subset was distributed evenly over all wells of several immunoSEQ 96-well plates, and each plate served as one replicate. For sorted subsets, each replicate PCR was loaded with 150 to 250 ng genomic DNA, equivalent to 32,000 or so T cell genomes. Purified libraries were measured with a Qubit 3.0 fluorometer, size-checked on a Bioanalyzer 2100, and measured again with the KAPA Library Quantification kit. Every immunoSEQ 96-well plate was sequenced on a dedicated single-read 150-cycle Illumina NextSeq 550 flow cell. The authors' analysis ran thus. Because the immunoSEQ output held only junctional sequences and lacked quality scores, the filtering could not match the filtering applied to full-length reads. To assign V/J genes and CDR3, sequences were annotated using PyIR, a Python wrapper for IgBLAST v1.9, with IMGT germline references. Reads were removed for weak V/J assignments (E-value above 1e-6), missing CDR3, stop codons, out-of-frame junctions, or ambiguous translated residues. A V3J clonotype was defined by an identical inferred V gene, J gene, and CDR3 amino acid sequence. Percentage overlap between repertoires was computed as shared unique clonotypes divided by the size of the smaller repertoire. Three approaches were used to assess repertoire richness: RTK rarefaction, the Chao1 estimator, and Recon v2.1 estimates of unobserved clonotypes. Generation probabilities were computed with OLGA for all TCRbeta clonotypes obtained by the gDNA method from four donors. TCRdb obtained this table from immuneACCESS and retained in-frame rearrangements with V and J assigned. These tables miss some clones; where compared with another copy, unresolved V genes account for less than half of the shortfall, and the remainder is unexplained. The DNA gave D and trimming, while V, J and clone size come from that table. The sample records more than 1.2 million clones, 98% to 99% of which are singletons. The top ten constitute around 0.38% of the sample.

This sample was included in a study of shared clonotypes between healthy human individuals (dated by TCRdb to the early 2020s). Regarding the complete study: The cohort comprised two women and a few men aged 18 to 49 years. Per donor, three plates each were used for CD4 naive and CD4 memory, two for CD8 naive, and one for CD8 memory. To estimate repertoire size and how much clonotypes are shared between individuals, the study performed deep sequencing of blood TCR repertoires from 4 to 6 healthy adults. To increase sequencing depth and limit assay-specific biases, TCR repertoire library preparation and sequencing were carried out by different laboratories using diverse techniques. Between about 0.8 and 8.9 billion PBMCs per donor were obtained by leukapheresis.

Broad study findings and their caveats: Because the study included a small number of donors, the genetic and exposure-history diversity represented was limited. Rarefaction of sorted-subset datasets indicated incomplete sequencing despite the large sequencing depth. Compared with non-shared clonotypes, the clonotypes found in all four sorted-subset donors had higher generation probabilities. Pairwise subsampling led to the expectation that sequencing depth would affect the degree of clonotype sharing among donors. Naive subsets generally had larger estimated clonotype richness than memory subsets did. When several donors were compared, the shared fraction of clonotypes was around 5% for naive CD4, 3.5% to 4% for naive CD8, more than 2% for memory CD4, and about 0.36% for memory CD8. Sampling was restricted to blood, and TCR repertoires in tissues likely differ from the TCR repertoires found in blood.

Donors were healthy HIV-negative adults with no recently reported acute infections or vaccinations. All donors were Caucasian adults living in Nashville, Tennessee, USA. Magnetic negative selection was used to enrich CD4+ T cells, after which naive cells were positively selected on CD45RA and the negative fraction became the memory subset. Blood was collected by leukapheresis, and PBMCs were isolated by Ficoll-Histopaque density gradient centrifugation and then cryopreserved in liquid nitrogen vapor phase. Purity and quantity of every magnetically sorted T cell population were checked by analytical flow cytometry. Genomic DNA was isolated from each sorted fraction and quantified by UV absorbance on a Nanodrop 2000c. In the germline V gene (reference sequence), CDR1 corresponds to WNHNN and CDR2 to SYGVQD. Inclusive of the bounding cysteine and phenylalanine, the CDR3 is 18 residues long. The kept DNA is CDR3 alone, 54 bases in frame from the first base. V is clipped by 3 bases and J by 3 bases, and the sequence between their germline boundaries is 21 bases long.

The specimen was naive CD4+ T cells sorted from blood. In the paper's terms, the cell subset or site label means: CD45RA+ positively selected. This TCR was sampled from a man aged 30-40 years in good health. The chain employs TRBV10-1 and TRBJ2-1; TRBD2 is a weak D gene call, 7 bases matching. The nucleotides are TGCGCCAGCAGTGATTCAGGGGCCGGCGGGGGCAACTACAATGAGCAGTTCTTC. Its coded protein is CASSDSGAGGGNYNEQFF.